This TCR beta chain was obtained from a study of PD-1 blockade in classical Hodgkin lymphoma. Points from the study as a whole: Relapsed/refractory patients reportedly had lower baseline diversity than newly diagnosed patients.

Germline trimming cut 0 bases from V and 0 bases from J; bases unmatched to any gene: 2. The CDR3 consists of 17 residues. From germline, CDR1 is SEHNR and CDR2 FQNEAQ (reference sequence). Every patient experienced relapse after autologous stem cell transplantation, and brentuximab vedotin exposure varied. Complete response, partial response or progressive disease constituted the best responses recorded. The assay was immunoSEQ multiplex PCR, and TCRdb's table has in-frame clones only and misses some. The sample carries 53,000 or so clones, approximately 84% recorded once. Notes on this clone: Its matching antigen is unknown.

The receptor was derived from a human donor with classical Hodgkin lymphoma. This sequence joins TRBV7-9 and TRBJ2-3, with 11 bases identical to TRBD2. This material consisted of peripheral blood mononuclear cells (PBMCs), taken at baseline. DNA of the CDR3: TGTGCCAGCAGCTTAGCCCGGACTAGCGGGAGCACAGATACGCAGTATTTT. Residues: CASSLARTSGSTDTQYF.